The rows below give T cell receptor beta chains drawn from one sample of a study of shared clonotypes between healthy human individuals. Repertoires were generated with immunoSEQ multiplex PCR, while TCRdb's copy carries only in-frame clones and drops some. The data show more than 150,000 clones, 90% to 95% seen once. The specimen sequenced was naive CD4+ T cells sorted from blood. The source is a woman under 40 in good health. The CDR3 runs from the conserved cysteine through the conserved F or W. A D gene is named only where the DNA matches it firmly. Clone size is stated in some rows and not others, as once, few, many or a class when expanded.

CASSRGGLFYEQYF TGTGCCAGTAGTAGGGGAGGCCTATTCTACGAGCAGTACTTC TRBV19 - - TRBJ2-7
CASSEALGAARGYTF TGTGCCAGCAGTGAAGCGCTTGGGGCTGCTCGGGGCTACACCTTC TRBV6-1 - - TRBJ1-2
CASSYGQGPNEKLFF TGTGCCAGCAGCTATGGACAGGGACCTAATGAAAAACTGTTTTTT TRBV7-9 TRBD1 - TRBJ1-4
CAISGAGTQETQYF TGTGCCATCAGTGGTGCGGGAACCCAAGAGACCCAGTACTTC TRBV10-3 - once TRBJ2-5
CASSPLDSGSSGNTIYF TGTGCCAGCTCACCATTGGACAGCGGGAGCTCTGGAAACACCATATATTTT TRBV18 - - TRBJ1-3
CASSPPRDTGELFF TGTGCCAGCTCACCTCCCAGGGATACCGGGGAGCTGTTTTTT TRBV18 - few TRBJ2-2
CSVATGANEQYF TGCAGCGTGGCGACTGGAGCAAACGAGCAGTACTTC TRBV29-1 - - TRBJ2-7
CASNHQNPPHEQYF TGTGCCAGCAACCACCAAAACCCCCCCCACGAGCAGTACTTC TRBV28 - once TRBJ2-7
CASSWASNTEAFF TGTGCCAGCAGTTGGGCCTCAAACACTGAAGCTTTCTTT TRBV7-1 - - TRBJ1-1
CASSSTPTTGGYEQYF TGCGCCAGCAGCTCCACCCCCACGACAGGGGGCTACGAGCAGTACTTC TRBV5-1 TRBD1 - TRBJ2-7
CASKGKGSAFF TGTGCCAGCAAGGGAAAGGGGTCAGCTTTCTTT TRBV6-5 - once TRBJ1-1
CASSLSAVSNEQYF TGCGCCAGCAGCTTGTCTGCCGTTAGTAACGAGCAGTACTTC TRBV5-1 - - TRBJ2-7
CASSLDLVVGDTQYF TGCGCCAGCAGCTTGGATTTGGTTGTTGGAGATACGCAGTATTTT TRBV5-1 - - TRBJ2-3
CASSFLAGYEQYF TGTGCCAGCAGCTTCCTAGCGGGCTACGAGCAGTACTTC TRBV7-9 TRBD2 - TRBJ2-7
CASSELAGLTNEQFF TGTGCCAGCAGTGAACTAGCGGGATTGACCAATGAGCAGTTCTTC TRBV2 TRBD2 once TRBJ2-1
CASSLGGTGGLEQYF TGTGCCAGCAGCTTGGGAGGGACAGGGGGCCTGGAGCAGTACTTC TRBV5-5 TRBD1 - TRBJ2-7
CASRPGQPGNTIYF TGTGCCAGCAGACCGGGACAGCCTGGAAACACCATATATTTT TRBV6-5 TRBD1 - TRBJ1-3
CASSQELAGVIYEQFF TGCGCCAGCAGCCAAGAACTAGCGGGAGTTATCTATGAGCAGTTCTTC TRBV4-1 TRBD2 once TRBJ2-1
CAISGQIPEQYF TGTGCCATCAGTGGGCAGATCCCCGAGCAGTACTTC TRBV10-3 - - TRBJ2-7
CASSPGLNTEAFF TGTGCCAGCAGTCCAGGGCTGAACACTGAAGCTTTCTTT TRBV6-6 - - TRBJ1-1
CASGTDMNTEAFF TGTGCCAGTGGGACGGATATGAACACTGAAGCTTTCTTT TRBV2 - - TRBJ1-1
CAWGKGDTEAFF TGTGCCTGGGGAAAGGGGGACACTGAAGCTTTCTTT TRBV30 - - TRBJ1-1
CASRPGLPSYEQYF TGTGCCAGCAGGCCGGGACTACCCTCCTACGAGCAGTACTTC TRBV6-5 TRBD2 - TRBJ2-7
CASRLFISGGLTDTQYF TGTGCCAGCAGATTATTTATTAGCGGGGGGCTCACAGATACGCAGTATTTT TRBV27 TRBD2 - TRBJ2-3
CASSKNTQTPYEQYF TGTGCCAGCAGCAAGAACACCCAAACCCCCTACGAGCAGTACTTC TRBV21-1 - - TRBJ2-7
CASSQRSSEQYF TGTGCCAGCAGCCAACGGAGTTCCGAGCAGTACTTC TRBV16 - - TRBJ2-7
CASSPFYRGGGVYTEAFF TGTGCCAGCAGCCCCTTTTATCGGGGGGGCGGGGTGTACACTGAAGCTTTCTTT TRBV7-9 - - TRBJ1-1
CASSHATIWRENYSYEQYF TGTGCCAGCAGCCACGCGACTATTTGGCGGGAGAATTACTCCTACGAGCAGTACTTC TRBV5-4 TRBD2 - TRBJ2-7
CASSHYRDTEAFF TGTGCCAGCAGCCATTACAGGGACACTGAAGCTTTCTTT TRBV14 - - TRBJ1-1
CASSWRGSGTALLNTEAFF TGTGCCAGCAGTTGGCGCGGGTCGGGGACAGCTCTTTTGAACACTGAAGCTTTCTTT TRBV2 TRBD1 - TRBJ1-1
CASSRLAGGPGANVLTF TGTGCCAGCAGCCGACTAGCGGGAGGTCCTGGGGCCAACGTCCTGACTTTC TRBV11-2 TRBD2 - TRBJ2-6
CASASGNGELFF TGTGCCAGCGCTTCCGGGAATGGGGAGCTGTTTTTT TRBV9 - - TRBJ2-2
CASSSQGLAEKLFF TGTGCCAGCAGTTCACAGGGCTTAGCTGAAAAACTGTTTTTT TRBV28 - - TRBJ1-4
CASSWRREEDTQYF TGTGCCAGCAGCTGGAGGCGGGAAGAAGATACGCAGTATTTT TRBV7-9 - - TRBJ2-3
CASSSSTGGGNQPQHF TGTGCCAGCAGTTCATCGACAGGGGGTGGCAATCAGCCCCAGCATTTT TRBV6-6 TRBD1 - TRBJ1-5